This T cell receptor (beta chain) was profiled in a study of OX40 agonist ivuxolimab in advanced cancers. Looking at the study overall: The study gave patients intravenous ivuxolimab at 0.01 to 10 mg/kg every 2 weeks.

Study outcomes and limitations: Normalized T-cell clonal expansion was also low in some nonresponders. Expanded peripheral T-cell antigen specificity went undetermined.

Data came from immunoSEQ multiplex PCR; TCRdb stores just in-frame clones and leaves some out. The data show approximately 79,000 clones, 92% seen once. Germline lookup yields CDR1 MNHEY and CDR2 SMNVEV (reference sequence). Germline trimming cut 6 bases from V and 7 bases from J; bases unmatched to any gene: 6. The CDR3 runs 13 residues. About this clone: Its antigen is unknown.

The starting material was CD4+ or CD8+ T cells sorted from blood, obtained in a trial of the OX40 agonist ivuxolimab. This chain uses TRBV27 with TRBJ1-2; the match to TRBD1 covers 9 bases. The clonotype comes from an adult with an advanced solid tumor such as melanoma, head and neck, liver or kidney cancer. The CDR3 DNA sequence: TGTGCCAGCAGGCTACAGGGGGCGCTTGGCTACACCTTC. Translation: CASRLQGALGYTF.